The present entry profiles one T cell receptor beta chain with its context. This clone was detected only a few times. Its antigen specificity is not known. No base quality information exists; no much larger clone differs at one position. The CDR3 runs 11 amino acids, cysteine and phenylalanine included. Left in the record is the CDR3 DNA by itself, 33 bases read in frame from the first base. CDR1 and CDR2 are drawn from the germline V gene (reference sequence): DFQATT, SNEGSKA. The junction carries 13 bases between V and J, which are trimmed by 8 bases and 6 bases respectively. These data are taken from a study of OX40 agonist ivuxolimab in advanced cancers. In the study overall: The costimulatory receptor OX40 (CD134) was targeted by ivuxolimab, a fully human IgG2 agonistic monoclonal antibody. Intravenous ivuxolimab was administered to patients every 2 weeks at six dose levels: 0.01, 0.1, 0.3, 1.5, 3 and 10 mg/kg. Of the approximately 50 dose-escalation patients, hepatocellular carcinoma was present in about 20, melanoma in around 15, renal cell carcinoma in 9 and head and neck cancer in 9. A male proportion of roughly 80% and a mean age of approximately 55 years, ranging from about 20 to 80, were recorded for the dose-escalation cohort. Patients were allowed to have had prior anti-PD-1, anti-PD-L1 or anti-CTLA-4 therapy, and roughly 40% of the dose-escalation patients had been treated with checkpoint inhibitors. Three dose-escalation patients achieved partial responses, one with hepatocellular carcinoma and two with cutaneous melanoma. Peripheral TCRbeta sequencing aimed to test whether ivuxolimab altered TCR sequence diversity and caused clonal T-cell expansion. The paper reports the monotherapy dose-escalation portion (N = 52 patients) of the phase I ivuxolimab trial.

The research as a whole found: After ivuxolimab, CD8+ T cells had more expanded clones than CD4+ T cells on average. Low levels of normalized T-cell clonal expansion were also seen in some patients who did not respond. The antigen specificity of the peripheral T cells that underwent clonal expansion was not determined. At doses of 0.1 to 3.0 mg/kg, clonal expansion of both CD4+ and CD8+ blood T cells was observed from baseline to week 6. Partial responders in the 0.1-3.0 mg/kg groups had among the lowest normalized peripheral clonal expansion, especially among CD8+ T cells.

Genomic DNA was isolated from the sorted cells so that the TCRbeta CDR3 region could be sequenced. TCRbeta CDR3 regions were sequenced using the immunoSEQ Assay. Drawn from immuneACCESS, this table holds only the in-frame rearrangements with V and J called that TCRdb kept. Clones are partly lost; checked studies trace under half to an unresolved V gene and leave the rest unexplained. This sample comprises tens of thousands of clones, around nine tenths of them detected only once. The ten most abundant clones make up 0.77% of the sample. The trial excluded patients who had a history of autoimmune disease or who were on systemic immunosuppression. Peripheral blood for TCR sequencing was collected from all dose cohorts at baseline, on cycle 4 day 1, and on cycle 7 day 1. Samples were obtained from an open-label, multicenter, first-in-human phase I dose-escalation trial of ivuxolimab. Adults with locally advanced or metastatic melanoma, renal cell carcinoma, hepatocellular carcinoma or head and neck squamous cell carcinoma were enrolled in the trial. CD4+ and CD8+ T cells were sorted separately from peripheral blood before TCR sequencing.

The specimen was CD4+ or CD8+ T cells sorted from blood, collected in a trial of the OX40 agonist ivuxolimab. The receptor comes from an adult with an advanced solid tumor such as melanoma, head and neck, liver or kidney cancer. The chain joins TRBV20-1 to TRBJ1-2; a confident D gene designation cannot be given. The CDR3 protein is CSQKRRDGYTF. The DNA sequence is TGCAGTCAAAAGAGGAGGGATGGCTACACCTTC.